The present TCR beta chain was sequenced within a study of T-cell memory formation after mild COVID-19. Broader study findings: Day 15 to 85 contracting clones showed balanced CD4/CD8; later expanders leaned CD4+. Pre-infection memory showed some responding clones, and this suggested that cross-reactive memory joined.

TCRdb reprocessed the 5' RACE reads with MiXCR, giving one entry per CDR3 protein. Found here are around 500,000 distinct CDR3 sequences, roughly 18% of them singletons; the top ten hold around 12%. As concerns this clonotype: Antigen: not known.

Source material: PBMCs or a T cell subset sorted from them (not recorded which). The TCR originated in an adult woman who had mild COVID-19 (a few samples of this study predate the infection). Cell type and time point are not known.

CDR3 DNA: TGCAGCGTCCGGACAATTGGGTATGAGCAGTTCTTC. Translated: CSVRTIGYEQFF. V usage is TRBV29-1 and J usage is TRBJ2-1; D is perhaps TRBD1 (5 bases). Deletions cut 6 bases from V and 8 bases from J, with 14 bases between. The CDR3 contains 12 residues. Per the germline V gene, CDR1 is SQVTM and CDR2 is ANQGSEA.